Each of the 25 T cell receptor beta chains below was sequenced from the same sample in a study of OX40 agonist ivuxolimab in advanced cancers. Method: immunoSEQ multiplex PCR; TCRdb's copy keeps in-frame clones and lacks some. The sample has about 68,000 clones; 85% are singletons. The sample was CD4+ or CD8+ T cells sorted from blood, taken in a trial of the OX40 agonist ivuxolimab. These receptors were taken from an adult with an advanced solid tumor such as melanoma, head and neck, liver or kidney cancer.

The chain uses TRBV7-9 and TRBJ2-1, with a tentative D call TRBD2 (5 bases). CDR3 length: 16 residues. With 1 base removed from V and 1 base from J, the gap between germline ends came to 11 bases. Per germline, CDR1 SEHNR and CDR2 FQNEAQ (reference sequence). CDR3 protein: CASSLGTSPSYNEQFF. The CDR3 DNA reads TGTGCCAGCAGCTTAGGGACTTCACCGTCCTACAATGAGCAGTTCTTC.

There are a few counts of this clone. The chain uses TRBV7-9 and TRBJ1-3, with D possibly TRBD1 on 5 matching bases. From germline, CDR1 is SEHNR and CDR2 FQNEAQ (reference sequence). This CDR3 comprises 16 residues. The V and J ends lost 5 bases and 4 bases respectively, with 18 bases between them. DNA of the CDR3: TGTGCCAGCAGCCCGCCGATGGGGACTACAGGAAACACCATATATTTT. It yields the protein CASSPPMGTTGNTIYF.

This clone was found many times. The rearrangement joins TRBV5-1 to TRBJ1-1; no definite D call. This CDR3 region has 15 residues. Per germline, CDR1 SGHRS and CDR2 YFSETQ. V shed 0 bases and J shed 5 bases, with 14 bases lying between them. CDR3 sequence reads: CASSLDPTGGTEAFF. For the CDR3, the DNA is TGCGCCAGCAGCTTGGATCCGACGGGAGGAACTGAAGCTTTCTTT.

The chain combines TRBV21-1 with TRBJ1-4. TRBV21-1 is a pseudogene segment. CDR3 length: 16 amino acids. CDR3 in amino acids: CASSKGRGGPNEKLFF. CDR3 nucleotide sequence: TGTGCCAGCAGCAAAGGCCGGGGAGGGCCTAATGAAAAACTGTTTTTT.

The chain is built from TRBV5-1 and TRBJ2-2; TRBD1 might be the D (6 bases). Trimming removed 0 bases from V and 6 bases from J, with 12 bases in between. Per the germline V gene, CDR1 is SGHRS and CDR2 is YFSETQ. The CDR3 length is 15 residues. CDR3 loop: CASSLGHRVSGELFF. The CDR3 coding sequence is TGCGCCAGCAGCTTGGGACACAGGGTGTCCGGGGAGCTGTTTTTT.

CDR3 residues: CASSDGRGGYTF. CDR3 DNA sequence: TGTGCCAGCAGTGATGGACGAGGTGGCTACACCTTC. J is TRBJ1-2 and V is TRBV6-1; the D is unclear. CDR1 is MNHNS and CDR2 is SASEGT in the germline V gene. The CDR3 covers 12 residues. V was cut by 3 bases and J by 7 bases, with 9 bases left in between.

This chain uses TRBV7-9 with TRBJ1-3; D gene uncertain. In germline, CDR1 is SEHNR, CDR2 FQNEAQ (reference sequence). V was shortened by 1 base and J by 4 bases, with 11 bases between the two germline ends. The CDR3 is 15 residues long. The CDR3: CASSLEPSGGNTIYF. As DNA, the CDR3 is TGTGCCAGCAGCTTAGAACCCAGTGGCGGAAACACCATATATTTT.

The CDR3 DNA reads TGTGCCAGCAGTCTAGGACTGGTGGGGACTAATGAAAAACTGTTTTTT. This gives the protein CASSLGLVGTNEKLFF. This chain uses TRBV27 with TRBJ1-4; D gene unclear. Germline V gene lookup returns CDR1 MNHEY and CDR2 SMNVEV (reference sequence). The V end lost 5 bases, the J end lost 2 bases, and 15 bases lay between the germline ends. The CDR3 is 16 amino acids.

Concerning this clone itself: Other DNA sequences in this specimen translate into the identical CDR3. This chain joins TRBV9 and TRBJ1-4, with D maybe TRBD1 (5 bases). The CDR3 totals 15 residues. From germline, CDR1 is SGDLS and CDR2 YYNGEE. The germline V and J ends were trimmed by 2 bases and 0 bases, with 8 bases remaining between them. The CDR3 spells CASSVGDATNEKLFF. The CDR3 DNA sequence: TGTGCCAGCAGCGTGGGGGACGCAACTAATGAAAAACTGTTTTTT.

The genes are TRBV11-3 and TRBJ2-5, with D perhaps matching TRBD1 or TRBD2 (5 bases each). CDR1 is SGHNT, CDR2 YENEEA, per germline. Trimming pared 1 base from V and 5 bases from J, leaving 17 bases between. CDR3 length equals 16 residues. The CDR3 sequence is CASSLGGDGVRETQYF. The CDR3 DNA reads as TGTGCCAGCAGCTTAGGAGGGGATGGCGTGAGGGAGACCCAGTACTTC.

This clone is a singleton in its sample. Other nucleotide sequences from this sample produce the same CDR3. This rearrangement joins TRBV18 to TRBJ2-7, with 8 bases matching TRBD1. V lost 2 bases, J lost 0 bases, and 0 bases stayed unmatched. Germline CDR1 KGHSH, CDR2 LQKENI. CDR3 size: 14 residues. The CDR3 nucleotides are TGTGCCAGCTCACCAGGGACAGGCTCCTACGAGCAGTACTTC. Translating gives CASSPGTGSYEQYF.

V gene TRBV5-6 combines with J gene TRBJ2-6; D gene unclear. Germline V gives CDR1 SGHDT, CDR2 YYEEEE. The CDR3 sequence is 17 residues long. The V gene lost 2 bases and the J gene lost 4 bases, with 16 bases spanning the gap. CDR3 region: CASSFGRLSRGANVLTF. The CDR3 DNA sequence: TGTGCCAGCAGCTTCGGACGGCTATCTAGGGGGGCCAACGTCCTGACTTTC.

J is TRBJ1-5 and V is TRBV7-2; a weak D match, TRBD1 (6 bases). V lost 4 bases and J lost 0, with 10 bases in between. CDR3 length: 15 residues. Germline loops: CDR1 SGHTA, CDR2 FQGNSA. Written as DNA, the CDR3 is TGTGCCAGCAGCTCCGGACAGTTTAGCAATCAGCCCCAGCATTTT. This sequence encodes CASSSGQFSNQPQHF. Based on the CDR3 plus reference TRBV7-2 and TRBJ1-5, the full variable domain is GAGVSQSPSNKVTEKGKDVELRCDPISGHTALYWYRQSLGQGLEFLIYFQGNSAPDKSGLPSDRFSAERTGGSVSTLTIQRTQQEDSAVYLCASSSGQFSNQPQHFGDGTRLSIL.

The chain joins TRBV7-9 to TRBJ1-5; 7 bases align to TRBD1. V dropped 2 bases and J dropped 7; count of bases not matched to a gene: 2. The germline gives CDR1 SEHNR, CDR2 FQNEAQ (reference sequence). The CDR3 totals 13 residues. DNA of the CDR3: TGTGCCAGCAGCTTAATGGACAGGCAGCCCCAGCATTTT. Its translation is CASSLMDRQPQHF.

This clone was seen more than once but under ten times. CDR3 DNA: TGTGCTAGTGCCCCTAGGGACAATGAGCAGTTCTTC. Its protein is CASAPRDNEQFF. V gene TRBV12-5 combines with J gene TRBJ2-1; no clear D gene. Looked up from germline, CDR1 is LGHNT and CDR2 is FRNRAP. CDR3 length: 12 amino acids. V was shortened by 7 bases and J by 5 bases, with 9 bases between the two germline ends.

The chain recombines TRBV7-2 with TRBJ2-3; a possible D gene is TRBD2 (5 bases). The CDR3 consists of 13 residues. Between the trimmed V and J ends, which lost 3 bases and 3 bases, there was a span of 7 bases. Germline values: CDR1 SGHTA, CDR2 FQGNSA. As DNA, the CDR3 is TGTGCCAGCAGCTTTTCGGGAACAGATACGCAGTATTTT. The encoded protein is CASSFSGTDTQYF.

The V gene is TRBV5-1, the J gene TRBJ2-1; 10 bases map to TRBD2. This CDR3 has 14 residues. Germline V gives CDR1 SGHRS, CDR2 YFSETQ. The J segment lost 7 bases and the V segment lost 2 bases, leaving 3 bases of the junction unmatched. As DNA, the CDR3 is TGCGCCAGCAGCTTAGCGGGGGGGCAGAATGAGCAGTTCTTC. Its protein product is CASSLAGGQNEQFF.

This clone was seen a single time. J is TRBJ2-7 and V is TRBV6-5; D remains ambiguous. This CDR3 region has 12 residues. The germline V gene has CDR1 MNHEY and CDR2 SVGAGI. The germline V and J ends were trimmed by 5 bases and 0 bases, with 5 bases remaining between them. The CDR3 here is CASSRTSYEQYF. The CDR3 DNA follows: TGTGCCAGCAGTCGAACCTCCTACGAGCAGTACTTC.

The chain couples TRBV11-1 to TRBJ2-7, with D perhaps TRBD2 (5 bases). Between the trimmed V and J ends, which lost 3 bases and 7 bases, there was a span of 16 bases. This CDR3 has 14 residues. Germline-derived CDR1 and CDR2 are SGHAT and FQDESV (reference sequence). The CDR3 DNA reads TGTGCCAGCAGCTTCGAAACGCGGGTAGGGGAGCAGTACTTC. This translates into CASSFETRVGEQYF.

CDR3 region: CASDSGVPPQHF. The CDR3 DNA reads TGTGCTAGTGATTCAGGGGTTCCGCCCCAGCATTTT. The chain recombines TRBV12-5 with TRBJ1-5; TRBD1 is a possible D gene (6 bases). V was clipped by 7 bases and J by 9 bases, with 13 bases between them. Germline V gives CDR1 LGHNT, CDR2 FRNRAP. This CDR3 has 12 residues.

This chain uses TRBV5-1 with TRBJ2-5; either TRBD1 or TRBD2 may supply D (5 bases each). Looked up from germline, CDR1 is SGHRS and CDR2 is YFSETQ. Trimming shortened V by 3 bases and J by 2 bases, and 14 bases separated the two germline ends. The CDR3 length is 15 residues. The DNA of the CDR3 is TGCGCCAGCAGCTCTCGGGGCGGGTATCAAGAGACCCAGTACTTC. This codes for CASSSRGGYQETQYF.

This CDR3 reads CASRLSGTGSYEQYF. CDR3 nucleotides: TGTGCCAGCAGGCTTTCGGGGACAGGGAGTTACGAGCAGTACTTC. The chain combines TRBV6-1 with TRBJ2-7; 9 bases align to TRBD1. Germline V gene lookup returns CDR1 MNHNS and CDR2 SASEGT. The CDR3 runs to 15 residues. V lost 6 bases and J lost 4; bases outside the gene matches: 10.

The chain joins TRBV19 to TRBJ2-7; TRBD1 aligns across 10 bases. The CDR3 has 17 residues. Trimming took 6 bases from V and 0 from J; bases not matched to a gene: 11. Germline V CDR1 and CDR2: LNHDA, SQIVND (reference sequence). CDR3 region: CASSAAFRQGASYEQYF. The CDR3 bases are TGTGCCAGTAGCGCTGCGTTTCGACAGGGGGCCTCCTACGAGCAGTACTTC.

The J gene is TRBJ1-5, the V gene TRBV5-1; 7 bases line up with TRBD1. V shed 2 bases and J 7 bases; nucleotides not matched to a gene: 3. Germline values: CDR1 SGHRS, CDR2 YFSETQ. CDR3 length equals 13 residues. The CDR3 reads CASSFEGAQPQHF. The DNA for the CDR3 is TGCGCCAGCAGCTTTGAGGGGGCGCAGCCCCAGCATTTT.

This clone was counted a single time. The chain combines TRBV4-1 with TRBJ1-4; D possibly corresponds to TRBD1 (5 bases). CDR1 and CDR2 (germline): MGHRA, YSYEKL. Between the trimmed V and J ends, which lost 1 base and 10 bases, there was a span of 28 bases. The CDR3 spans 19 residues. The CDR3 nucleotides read TGCGCCAGCAGCCAAGCCCCATGGGGGGAATCGTCGTATAGGGTAAAACTGTTTTTT. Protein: CASSQAPWGESSYRVKLFF.